This TCR beta chain was captured in a study of cytomegalovirus exposure and HLA in healthy donors. Study summary: In a previous analysis, 120 million or so unique TCR beta sequences were found from 150 million to 200 million T cells.

Researchers ran the PCR with 60 Vbeta and 13 Jbeta primers. In the original processing: The authors later counted tens of millions of unique TCR beta chains, about 11 million of them shared. Sequenced by immunoSEQ multiplex PCR; TCRdb stores in-frame clones only, minus some. Clonal size and the V and J genes are those of that table, whereas D and trimming came from the DNA. The top ten clones hold approximately 3% of a sample with about 160,000 clones, about 81% of them seen once. CDR1 SQVTM and CDR2 ANQGSEA come from the germline V gene. With 7 bases clipped from V and 5 bases from J, the junction kept 7 bases outside the gene matches. The CDR3 runs to 13 residues. Participants comprised healthy donors of bone marrow.

This clonotype originated in a woman aged 45-59 years in good health and CMV-seropositive. The rearrangement joins TRBV29-1 to TRBJ1-1, with 10 bases matching TRBD1. Sequenced material: PBMCs. CDR3 region: CSANRDRGTEAFF. CDR3 in DNA: TGCAGCGCCAACCGGGACAGGGGTACTGAAGCTTTCTTT.